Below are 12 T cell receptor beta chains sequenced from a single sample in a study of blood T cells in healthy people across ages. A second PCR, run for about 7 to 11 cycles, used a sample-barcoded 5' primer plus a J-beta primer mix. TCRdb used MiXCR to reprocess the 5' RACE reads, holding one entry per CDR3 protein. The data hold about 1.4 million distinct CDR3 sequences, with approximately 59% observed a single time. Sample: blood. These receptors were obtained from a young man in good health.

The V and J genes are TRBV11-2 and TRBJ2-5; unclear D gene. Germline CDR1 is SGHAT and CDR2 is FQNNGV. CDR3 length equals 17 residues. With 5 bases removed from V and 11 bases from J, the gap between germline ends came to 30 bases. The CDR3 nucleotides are TGTGCCAGCAGCCCCCTCGCGGCACTCACGGTACTTGGTGAGCAGTACTTC. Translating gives CASSPLAALTVLGEQYF.

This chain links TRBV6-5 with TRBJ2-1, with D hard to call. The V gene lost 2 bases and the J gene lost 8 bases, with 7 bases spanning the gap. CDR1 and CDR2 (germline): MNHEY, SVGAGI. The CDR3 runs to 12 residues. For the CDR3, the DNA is TGTGCCAGCAGTTACCGGAATTATGAGCAGTTCTTC. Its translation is CASSYRNYEQFF.

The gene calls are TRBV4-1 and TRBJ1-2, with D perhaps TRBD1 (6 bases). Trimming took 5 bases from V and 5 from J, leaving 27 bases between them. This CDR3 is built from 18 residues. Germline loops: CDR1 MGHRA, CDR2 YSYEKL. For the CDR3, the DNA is TGCGCCAGCAGCTCCCCAAAACAGGGACCCTCCAGACCTTATGGCTACACCTTC. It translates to CASSSPKQGPSRPYGYTF.

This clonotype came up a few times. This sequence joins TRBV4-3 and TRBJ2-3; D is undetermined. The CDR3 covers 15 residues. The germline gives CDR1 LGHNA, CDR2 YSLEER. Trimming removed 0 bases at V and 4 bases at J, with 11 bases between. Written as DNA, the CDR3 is TGCGCCAGCAGCCAAGATCCCGGTGACGCAGATACGCAGTATTTT. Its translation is CASSQDPGDADTQYF.

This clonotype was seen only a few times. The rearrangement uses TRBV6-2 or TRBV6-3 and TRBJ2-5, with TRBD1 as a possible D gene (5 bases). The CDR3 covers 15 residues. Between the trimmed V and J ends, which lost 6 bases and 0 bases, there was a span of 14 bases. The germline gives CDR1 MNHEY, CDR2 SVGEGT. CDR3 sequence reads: CASSQGALYQETQYF. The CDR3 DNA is TGTGCCAGCAGCCAAGGGGCTCTGTACCAAGAGACCCAGTACTTC.

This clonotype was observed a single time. Here the CDR3 reads CSARSDRDREQFF. The CDR3 DNA reads as TGCAGTGCTAGATCAGACAGGGACCGAGAGCAGTTCTTC. This chain joins TRBV20-1 and TRBJ2-1, with 7 bases matching TRBD1. Looked up from germline, CDR1 is DFQATT and CDR2 is SNEGSKA (reference sequence). The V and J ends lost 2 bases and 10 bases, in that order; junction bases with no gene match: 8. CDR3 length equals 13 residues.

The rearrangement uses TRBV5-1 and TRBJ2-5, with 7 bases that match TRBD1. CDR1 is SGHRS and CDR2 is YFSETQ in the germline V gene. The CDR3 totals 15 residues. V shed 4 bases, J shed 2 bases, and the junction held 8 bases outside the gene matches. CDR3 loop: CASSPWDRLQETQYF. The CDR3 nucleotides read TGCGCCAGCAGCCCTTGGGACAGACTGCAAGAGACCCAGTACTTC.

The CDR3 nucleotides read TGTGCCAGCAGCCCCACAGGCGACCGACCCTACAATGAGCAGTTCTTC. This encodes CASSPTGDRPYNEQFF. The J gene is TRBJ2-1, the V gene TRBV13; D is possibly TRBD1 (5 bases). V was pared by 5 bases and J by 2 bases, with 16 bases between. The germline V gene has CDR1 PRHDT and CDR2 FYEKMQ (reference sequence). The CDR3 sequence is 16 residues long.

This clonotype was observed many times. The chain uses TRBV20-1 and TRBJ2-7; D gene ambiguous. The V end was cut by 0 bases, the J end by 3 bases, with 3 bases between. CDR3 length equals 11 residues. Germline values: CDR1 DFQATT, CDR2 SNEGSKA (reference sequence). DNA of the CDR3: TGCAGTGCTAGAGAGGACTACGAGCAGTACTTC. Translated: CSAREDYEQYF.

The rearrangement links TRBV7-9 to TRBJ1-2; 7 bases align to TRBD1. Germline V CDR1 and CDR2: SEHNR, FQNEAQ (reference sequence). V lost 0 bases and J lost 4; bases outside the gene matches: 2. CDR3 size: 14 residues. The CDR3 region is CASSLAGTAYGYTF. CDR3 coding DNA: TGTGCCAGCAGCTTAGCCGGGACAGCCTATGGCTACACCTTC.

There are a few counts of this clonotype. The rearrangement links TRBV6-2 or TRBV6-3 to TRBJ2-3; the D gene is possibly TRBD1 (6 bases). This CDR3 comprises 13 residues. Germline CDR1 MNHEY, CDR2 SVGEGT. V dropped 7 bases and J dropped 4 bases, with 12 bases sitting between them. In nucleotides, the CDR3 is TGTGCCAGCACCCTTGGGGGCGCAGATACGCAGTATTTT. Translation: CASTLGGADTQYF.

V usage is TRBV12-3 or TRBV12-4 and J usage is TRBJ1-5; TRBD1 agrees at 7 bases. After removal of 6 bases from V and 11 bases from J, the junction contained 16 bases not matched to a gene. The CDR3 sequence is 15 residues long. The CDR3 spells CASRTGTAGQGSQHF. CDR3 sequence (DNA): TGTGCCAGCAGGACCGGGACAGCCGGCCAGGGGTCCCAGCATTTT.